The TCR beta chain under discussion was sequenced for a study of blood T cell repertoires in COVID-19. Germline values: CDR1 LGHDT, CDR2 YNNKEL (reference sequence). The CDR3 totals 16 residues. Deletions cut 1 base from V and 0 bases from J, with 10 bases between. Assay used: immunoSEQ multiplex PCR; TCRdb lists only in-frame clones, some missing. The table lists 350,000 to 400,000 clones, roughly 90% of them singletons. This sequence was found in a woman aged 25 to 45 with acute COVID-19. The V call is TRBV3-1 (or the pseudogene TRBV3-2), the J call TRBJ1-5; possible D gene TRBD1, 6 bases. The sample comprised PBMCs or T cells enriched from blood (not recorded which). CDR3: CASSQGDRYSNQPQHF. DNA for the CDR3: TGTGCCAGCAGCCAAGGAGACAGGTATAGCAATCAGCCCCAGCATTTT.